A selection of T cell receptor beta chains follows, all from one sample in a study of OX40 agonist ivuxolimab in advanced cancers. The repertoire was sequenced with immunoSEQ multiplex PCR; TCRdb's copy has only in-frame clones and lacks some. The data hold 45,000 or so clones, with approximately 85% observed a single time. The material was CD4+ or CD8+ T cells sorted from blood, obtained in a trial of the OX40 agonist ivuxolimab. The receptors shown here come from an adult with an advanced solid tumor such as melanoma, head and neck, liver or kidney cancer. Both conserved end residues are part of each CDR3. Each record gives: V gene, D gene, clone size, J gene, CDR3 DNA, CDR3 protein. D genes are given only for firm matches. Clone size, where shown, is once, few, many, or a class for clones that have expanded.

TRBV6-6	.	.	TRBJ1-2	TGTGCCACCCGGCCCGGACAGAACTATGGCTACACCTTC	CATRPGQNYGYTF
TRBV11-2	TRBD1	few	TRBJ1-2	TGTGCCAGCAGCATTACAGGGGGGCTAAGAGAGAACTATGGCTACACCTTC	CASSITGGLRENYGYTF
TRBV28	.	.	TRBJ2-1	TGTGCCAGCAGTTTAGGCAGGGGAGTGTCCTCCTACAATGAGCAGTTCTTC	CASSLGRGVSSYNEQFF
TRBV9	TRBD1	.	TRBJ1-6	TGTGCCAGCAGCGCGGGACCGGGACAGGGGGGACTTAATTCACCCCTCCACTTT	CASSAGPGQGGLNSPLHF
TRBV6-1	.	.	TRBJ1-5	TGTGCCAGCAGTGAGGAGGCGGACTCGTATCAGCCCCAGCATTTT	CASSEEADSYQPQHF
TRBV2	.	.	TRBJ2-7	TGTGCCAGCCGCGGCCTGTCCTACGAGCAGTACTTC	CASRGLSYEQYF
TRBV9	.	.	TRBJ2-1	TGTGCCAGCAGCGTACTAGTGAGCTCCTACAATGAGCAGTTCTTC	CASSVLVSSYNEQFF
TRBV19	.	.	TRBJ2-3	TGTGCCAGTAAGGAGGTGTGGCCTAGGGGTGGTACGCAGTATTTT	CASKEVWPRGGTQYF
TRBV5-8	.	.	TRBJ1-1	TGTGCCAGCAGCCTGACAGGGAACACTGAAGCTTTCTTT	CASSLTGNTEAFF
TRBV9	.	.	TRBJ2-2	TGTGCCAGCAGCCTCTCACTCAAGGGGGGCGCCGGGGAGCTGTTTTTT	CASSLSLKGGAGELFF
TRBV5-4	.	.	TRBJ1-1	TGTGCCAGCAGCAAACCGGGACCCCTGGGAACTGAAGCTTTCTTT	CASSKPGPLGTEAFF
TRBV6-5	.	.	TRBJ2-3	TGTGCCAGCAGTTTAAACGGAGGGGGCACAGATACGCAGTATTTT	CASSLNGGGTDTQYF
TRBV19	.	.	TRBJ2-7	TGTGCCAGTAGTCCGGCTACGGCCTACGAGCAGTACTTC	CASSPATAYEQYF
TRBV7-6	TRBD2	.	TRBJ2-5	TGTGCCAGCAGCGGACTAGCGGGGGCGTACCAAGAGACCCAGTACTTC	CASSGLAGAYQETQYF
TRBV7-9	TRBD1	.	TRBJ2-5	TGTGCCAGCAGCTTTGGGACAGTATTCCAAGAGACCCAGTACTTC	CASSFGTVFQETQYF
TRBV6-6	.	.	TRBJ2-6	TGTGCCAGCAGGCCGGATTACTCTGGGGCCAACGTCCTGACTTTC	CASRPDYSGANVLTF
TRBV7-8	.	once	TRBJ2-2	TGTGCCAGCAGCTTAGGGTTCGACACCGGGGAGCTGTTTTTT	CASSLGFDTGELFF
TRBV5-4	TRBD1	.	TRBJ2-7	TGTGCCAGCAGCCCCCCGGGACAGGTCTACGAGCAGTACTTC	CASSPPGQVYEQYF
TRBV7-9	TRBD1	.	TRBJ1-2	TGTGCCAGCAGCCCTACAGGGGGCGGCTATGGCTACACCTTC	CASSPTGGGYGYTF
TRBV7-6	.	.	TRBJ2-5	TGTGCCAGCAGCTTAGAGTCAGGGCGCGGAGAGACCCAGTACTTC	CASSLESGRGETQYF
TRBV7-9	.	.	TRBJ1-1	TGTGCCAGCAGCCCCCGGGACAACACTTACACTGAAGCTTTCTTT	CASSPRDNTYTEAFF
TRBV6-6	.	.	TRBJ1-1	TGTGCCAGCGCGTTCGCTAGTAACACTGAAGCTTTCTTT	CASAFASNTEAFF
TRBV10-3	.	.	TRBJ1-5	TGTGCCATCAGTGAGTCGTGGGGAGCCGGGGATCAGCCCCAGCATTTT	CAISESWGAGDQPQHF
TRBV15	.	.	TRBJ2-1	TGTGCCACCAGCAGAGATCGAGGACCTTACAATGAGCAGTTCTTC	CATSRDRGPYNEQFF
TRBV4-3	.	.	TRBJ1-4	TGCGCCAGCAGCCAAGACGGCCTGCATAATGAAAAACTGTTTTTT	CASSQDGLHNEKLFF
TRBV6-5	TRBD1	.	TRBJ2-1	TGTGCCAGCAGTGAAGGGACAGGGTGGGATGAGCAGTTCTTC	CASSEGTGWDEQFF
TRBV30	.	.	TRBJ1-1	TGTGCCTGGAGTGTAGGCGGAATCGCTGAAGCTTTCTTT	CAWSVGGIAEAFF
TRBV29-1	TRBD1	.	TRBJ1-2	TGCAGCGTTGCCTCGGGACAGGATAACTATGGCTACACCTTC	CSVASGQDNYGYTF
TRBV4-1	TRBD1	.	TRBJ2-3	TGCGCCAGCAGCCAAACGACAGGGTGGAACACAGATACGCAGTATTTT	CASSQTTGWNTDTQYF
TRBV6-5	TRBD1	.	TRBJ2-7	TGTGCCAGCGGGGACAGGGGGCCCCACTCCTACGAGCAGTACTTC	CASGDRGPHSYEQYF
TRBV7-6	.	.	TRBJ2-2	TGTGCCAGCATCCCTCGGCTTCCCGGGGAGCTGTTTTTT	CASIPRLPGELFF
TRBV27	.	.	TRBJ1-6	TGTGCCAGCAGGCCTTCGGGGTTGGGTTCACCCCTCCACTTT	CASRPSGLGSPLHF
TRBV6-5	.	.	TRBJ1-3	TGTGCCAGCAGTTACGGTGCAGGGTCTGGAAACACCATATATTTT	CASSYGAGSGNTIYF
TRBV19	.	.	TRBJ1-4	TGTGCCACTGCACCGCAGGGGTATAATGAAAAACTGTTTTTT	CATAPQGYNEKLFF
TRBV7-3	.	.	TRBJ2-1	TGTGCCAGCAGCTCGGCCTACAATGAGCAGTTCTTC	CASSSAYNEQFF
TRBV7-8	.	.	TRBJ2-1	TGTGCCAGCAGCTTAATCCGGGGGGCCATAGAGCAGTTCTTC	CASSLIRGAIEQFF